Below, 28 T cell receptor beta chains from the same sample are listed, as sequenced in a study of T-cell reconstitution after alpha-beta-depleted transplantation in children. Construction of the TCRbeta library involved unique molecular identifiers. TCRdb processed the PCR reads anew with MiXCR; each CDR3 protein has one entry. The sample comprises some 500,000 distinct CDR3 sequences, around 19% of which are singletons, and 2.5% to 4% rests with the top ten. The input for sequencing was PBMCs from the stem cell graft donor, taken from the stem cell graft. All receptors derive from a human donor who donated a stem cell graft to a child with acute lymphoblastic leukemia.

This clonotype was observed a few times. The chain combines TRBV30 with TRBJ2-7, with D possibly being TRBD2 (5 bases). Per germline, CDR1 GTSNPN and CDR2 SVGIG (reference sequence). The CDR3 sequence is 12 residues long. Deletions cut 5 bases from V and 6 bases from J, with 14 bases between. This CDR3 is CAWVTALGEQYF. The CDR3, as DNA: TGTGCCTGGGTGACGGCACTAGGCGAGCAGTACTTC. Supplemented by reference TRBV30 and TRBJ2-7, the full variable domain reads SQTIHQWPATLVQPVGSPLSLECTVEGTSNPNLYWYRQAAGRGLQLLFYSVGIGQISSEVPQNLSASRPQDRQFILSSKKLLLSDSGFYLCAWVTALGEQYFGPGTRLTVT.

This clonotype appeared a few times. The chain is built from TRBV28 and TRBJ2-3; D remains unclear. The CDR3 is 14 residues long. With 3 bases removed from V and 2 bases from J, the gap between germline ends came to 9 bases. Germline V CDR1 and CDR2: MDHEN, SYDVKM. The CDR3 nucleotides are TGTGCCAGCAGTTTCTTCACAGACACAGATACGCAGTATTTT. Translation: CASSFFTDTDTQYF.

This clonotype was found a few times. This chain joins TRBV5-8 and TRBJ1-1; D perhaps matches TRBD1 (5 bases). The germline CDR1 and CDR2 sequences are SGHTS and YDEGEE. CDR3 length: 17 amino acids. The V end lost 0 bases, the J end lost 1 base, and 16 bases lay between the germline ends. CDR3 amino acids: CASSLAFEGIENTEAFF. CDR3 sequence (DNA): TGTGCCAGCAGCTTGGCGTTTGAGGGGATCGAGAACACTGAAGCTTTCTTT.

This clonotype was observed a handful of times. The genes are TRBV9 and TRBJ1-4; possibly TRBD1 for D (5 bases). The length of the CDR3 is 15 residues. V dropped 4 bases and J dropped 5 bases, with 15 bases sitting between them. In germline, CDR1 is SGDLS, CDR2 YYNGEE. The CDR3 DNA reads TGTGCCAGCAGCCGAGGAGGGGACCCCAATGAAAAACTGTTTTTT. Translation gives CASSRGGDPNEKLFF.

This sequence joins TRBV18 and TRBJ1-1, with 7 bases fitting TRBD1. From germline, CDR1 is KGHSH and CDR2 LQKENI. This CDR3 has 14 amino acids. Trimming took 3 bases from V and 6 from J; bases not matched to a gene: 7. The CDR3: CASSPRDRDAEAFF. CDR3 DNA sequence: TGTGCCAGCTCACCCAGAGACAGGGACGCTGAAGCTTTCTTT.

This clonotype has a count of ten or more. One end of the junction is discordant with germline, which a read error may explain. This chain connects TRBV5-1 to TRBJ2-1; 12 nucleotides line up with TRBD2. The CDR3 runs to 14 residues. From germline, CDR1 is SGHRS and CDR2 YFSETQ. In nucleotides, the CDR3 is TGTGCCAGCAGTCGACTAGCGGGGGACAATGAGCAGTTCTTC. Protein: CASSRLAGDNEQFF.

This chain uses TRBV5-1 with TRBJ2-1, with 7 bases matching TRBD2. This CDR3 is 16 amino acids long. V shed 5 bases and J 2 bases; nucleotides not matched to a gene: 10. Germline V gene sequence: CDR1 SGHRS, CDR2 YFSETQ. The chain's CDR3 is CASRPPSGVPYNEQFF. DNA for the CDR3: TGCGCCAGCAGACCACCTAGCGGAGTACCCTACAATGAGCAGTTCTTC.

The sample holds a few counts of this clonotype. The CDR3 DNA sequence: TGCGCCAGCAGCTCGGGAGGGACAGCCGCCTACGAGCAGTACTTC. Its translation: CASSSGGTAAYEQYF. The chain couples TRBV5-1 to TRBJ2-7; perhaps TRBD2 as D (8 bases). The CDR3 is 15 amino acids. In germline, CDR1 is SGHRS, CDR2 YFSETQ. The V and J ends lost 3 bases and 2 bases respectively, with 15 bases between them.

The V and J genes are TRBV12-3 or TRBV12-4 and TRBJ2-7; D gene unclear. The CDR3 covers 12 residues. V lost 5 bases to trimming and J lost 5 bases, with 10 bases between them. The CDR3 here is CASSEDTHEQYF. The CDR3, as DNA: TGTGCCAGCAGTGAAGACACCCACGAGCAGTACTTC.

V gene TRBV27 combines with J gene TRBJ2-5, with a possible D match to TRBD2 (5 bases). This CDR3 is 18 amino acids long. Trimming cost V 8 bases and J 7 bases, with 32 bases left between them. Germline V gene lookup returns CDR1 MNHEY and CDR2 SMNVEV (reference sequence). This chain's CDR3 is CASRREGQQIIQDGTQYF. In DNA, the CDR3 is TGTGCCAGCCGGCGTGAGGGCCAGCAAATTATCCAAGATGGGACCCAGTACTTC.

The J gene is TRBJ2-1, the V gene TRBV24-1, with D possibly TRBD2 on 6 matching bases. CDR3 length: 16 residues. The ends were cut back, 1 base at V and 2 bases at J, with 11 bases in the middle. Looked up from germline, CDR1 is KGHDR and CDR2 is SFDVKD. The CDR3 sequence is CATSDFPGVTYNEQFF. The CDR3 DNA reads TGTGCCACCAGTGATTTTCCGGGAGTAACCTACAATGAGCAGTTCTTC.

The V and J genes are TRBV6-1 and TRBJ2-1, with 12 bases that match TRBD2. CDR3 length: 16 residues. V trimming: 2 bases; J trimming: 12 bases; junction bases outside the gene matches: 11. Germline CDR1 reads MNHNS; CDR2 reads SASEGT. The chain's CDR3 is CASSESLTSGRGVQFF. The CDR3 DNA is TGTGCCAGCAGTGAAAGTCTGACTAGCGGGAGAGGGGTGCAGTTCTTC.

Only a few counts were recorded for this clonotype. This chain connects TRBV7-9 to TRBJ1-1; perhaps TRBD1 as D (5 bases). This CDR3 region has 14 residues. The germline V gene has CDR1 SEHNR and CDR2 FQNEAQ (reference sequence). Trimming stripped 4 bases from V and 0 bases from J, with 9 bases between. CDR3 protein: CASSYLGVNTEAFF. CDR3 coding DNA: TGTGCCAGCAGCTACCTAGGGGTGAACACTGAAGCTTTCTTT.

The genes are TRBV7-9 and TRBJ2-1; the match to TRBD2 covers 7 bases. The CDR3 covers 15 residues. The V and J ends lost 4 bases and 8 bases, in that order; junction bases with no gene match: 11. The V gene's germline CDR1 is SEHNR and CDR2 FQNEAQ (reference sequence). The CDR3 protein is CASSSSGLLVDEQFF. Here the CDR3 DNA reads TGTGCCAGCAGCTCCTCGGGACTACTGGTGGATGAGCAGTTCTTC.

The rearrangement joins TRBV7-9 to TRBJ1-2; 9 nucleotides agree with TRBD1. The CDR3 is 13 amino acids. The germline V gene has CDR1 SEHNR and CDR2 FQNEAQ (reference sequence). V lost 3 bases and J lost 6; bases outside the gene matches: 2. DNA for the CDR3: TGTGCCAGCAGCTTGGACAGGGGAGATGGCTACACCTTC. Amino acid sequence: CASSLDRGDGYTF.

This clonotype has only a few counts. The chain combines TRBV7-2 with TRBJ1-1; a weak D match, TRBD1 (5 bases). V shed 6 bases and J shed 0 bases, with 11 bases lying between them. The CDR3 covers 14 residues. Germline CDR1 and CDR2: SGHTA and FQGNSA. The CDR3 DNA follows: TGTGCCAGCAGGTTCGGGGCCATGAACACTGAAGCTTTCTTT. Translation: CASRFGAMNTEAFF.

This clonotype has just a few counts. This chain connects TRBV6-1 to TRBJ2-1, with 14 bases identical to TRBD2. The V and J ends lost 6 bases and 7 bases, in that order; junction bases with no gene match: 23. This CDR3 has 21 amino acids. Germline CDR1 MNHNS, CDR2 SASEGT. The chain's CDR3 is CASRRSGGTSGRYSYRNEQFF. CDR3 DNA: TGTGCCAGCAGGCGAAGCGGGGGGACTAGCGGGAGATACTCGTACCGGAATGAGCAGTTCTTC.

The chain uses TRBV9 and TRBJ2-7; D may be TRBD2 (5 bases). Between the trimmed V and J ends, which lost 2 bases and 4 bases, there was a span of 16 bases. This CDR3 spans 15 amino acids. Germline-derived CDR1 and CDR2 are SGDLS and YYNGEE. This CDR3 reads CASSVAAAPTYEQYF. CDR3 in DNA: TGTGCCAGCAGCGTCGCAGCGGCCCCCACATACGAGCAGTACTTC.

The CDR3 loop reads CATSDMGQGITDTQYF. CDR3 coding DNA: TGTGCCACCAGTGATATGGGACAGGGGATCACAGATACGCAGTATTTT. The chain has TRBV24-1 and TRBJ2-3; 10 nucleotides agree with TRBD1. The CDR3 totals 16 residues. V was pared by 3 bases and J by 2 bases, with 4 bases of the junction left unmatched. Germline V CDR1 and CDR2: KGHDR, SFDVKD.

The CDR3 DNA reads TGTGCCAGCAGCCAAGGGAACTTTTACAATGAGCAGTTCTTC. Translation gives CASSQGNFYNEQFF. This chain links TRBV3-1 with TRBJ2-1; D is unclear. CDR1 is LGHDT and CDR2 is YNNKEL in the germline V gene (reference sequence). V lost 1 base to trimming and J lost 4 bases, with 8 bases between them. The CDR3 is 14 residues long.

This clonotype was seen only a few times. The CDR3 loop is CASSPTEQNEQFF. CDR3 DNA: TGTGCCAGCAGCCCGACAGAGCAGAATGAGCAGTTCTTC. This rearrangement joins TRBV11-3 to TRBJ2-1; possible D gene TRBD1, 5 bases. V lost 5 bases and J 7 bases, leaving 12 bases between the germline ends. Germline CDR1 reads SGHNT; CDR2 reads YENEEA. The CDR3 covers 13 residues.

The chain employs TRBV3-1 and TRBJ1-5, with D unclear. This CDR3 has 15 amino acids. Trimming shortened V by 2 bases and J by 0 bases, and 8 bases separated the two germline ends. The germline gives CDR1 LGHDT, CDR2 YNNKEL (reference sequence). The CDR3 DNA follows: TGTGCCAGCAGCCAAACACATCATAGCAATCAGCCCCAGCATTTT. This codes for CASSQTHHSNQPQHF.

The rearrangement links TRBV12-3 or TRBV12-4 to TRBJ2-3; 8 positions agree with TRBD2. Losses at the gene ends were 6 bases for V and 1 base for J; bases not matched to a gene: 9. The CDR3 loop spans 16 amino acids. In nucleotides, the CDR3 is TGTGCCAGCAGCCCAGGTAGCGGGATCCGCACAGATACGCAGTATTTT. Its protein is CASSPGSGIRTDTQYF.

The chain employs TRBV12-3 or TRBV12-4 and TRBJ1-4, with no clear D. The CDR3 consists of 16 residues. Trimming removed 2 bases from V and 0 bases from J, with 10 bases in between. CDR3 region: CASSLRITTTNEKLFF. The CDR3 bases are TGTGCCAGCAGTTTAAGGATCACAACAACTAATGAAAAACTGTTTTTT.

The chain combines TRBV7-9 with TRBJ2-7; TRBD1 matches at 9 bases. The CDR3 covers 15 residues. V trimming: 5 bases; J trimming: 2 bases; junction bases outside the gene matches: 7. From germline, CDR1 is SEHNR and CDR2 FQNEAQ (reference sequence). This CDR3 reads CASSTHRGPAYEQYF. Here the CDR3 DNA reads TGTGCCAGCAGCACCCACAGGGGGCCAGCCTACGAGCAGTACTTC.

The CDR3 reads CASSLGGGKTDTQYF. The CDR3 nucleotides read TGTGCCAGCAGCTTAGGAGGGGGCAAGACAGATACGCAGTATTTT. The V call is TRBV7-9, the J call TRBJ2-3; 7 bases match TRBD1. Looked up from germline, CDR1 is SEHNR and CDR2 is FQNEAQ (reference sequence). The CDR3 is made up of 15 amino acids. V dropped 1 base and J dropped 3; count of bases not matched to a gene: 4.

This clonotype was seen more than once but under ten times. The CDR3 sequence is CASSVYTGALPGANVLTF. CDR3 coding DNA: TGTGCCAGCAGCGTTTATACAGGGGCGCTGCCTGGGGCCAACGTCCTGACTTTC. The gene calls are TRBV11-1 and TRBJ2-6, with 7 nucleotides matching TRBD1. V gave up 5 bases and J gave up 2 bases; unmatched junction bases: 12. Germline V gives CDR1 SGHAT, CDR2 FQDESV (reference sequence). This CDR3 is built from 18 residues. The full variable domain, its missing parts supplied by reference TRBV11-1 and TRBJ2-6, is EAEVAQSPRYKITEKSQAVAFWCDPISGHATLYWYRQILGQGPELLVQFQDESVVDDSQLPKDRFSAERLKGVDSTLKIQPAELGDSAMYLCASSVYTGALPGANVLTFGAGSRLTVL.

This clonotype was detected only a few times. The chain is built from TRBV24-1 and TRBJ2-1, with a weak D call TRBD1 (5 bases). CDR1 is KGHDR and CDR2 is SFDVKD in the germline V gene. V was trimmed by 4 bases and J by 4 bases, leaving 13 bases between them. The CDR3 is 15 amino acids. The CDR3 region has the DNA TGTGCCACCAGTGAAGGGGTAGGCGCATACAATGAGCAGTTCTTC. Its protein product is CATSEGVGAYNEQFF.